This T cell receptor beta chain derives from a study of early T cells in non-severe SARS-CoV-2 infection. The wider study: Chains were unpaired, as sequencing was done on bulk RNA from unsorted whole blood.

Study findings and constraints: VDJdb-based matching was biased toward anti-spike CD8 responses and missed private and CD4 specificities.

Unique molecular identifiers were attached to individual cDNA molecules. MiXCR, applied by TCRdb to the 5' RACE reads, yields one record per CDR3 protein. The sample carries nearly 60,000 distinct CDR3 sequences, about 12% recorded once. The CDR3 spans 15 residues. The V end was cut by 0 bases, the J end by 5 bases, with 13 bases between. The germline V gene has CDR1 MNHEY and CDR2 SMNVEV (reference sequence). This clonotype appeared many times. Its matching antigen is unknown. The source material was whole blood. This TCR was sampled from an adult who was a healthcare worker with PCR-confirmed SARS-CoV-2 infection or an uninfected control (not recorded which). The chain carries TRBV27 and TRBJ2-5; D might be TRBD2 (6 bases). The CDR3 nucleotides are TGTGCCAGCAGTTTATCTGGAGGGGCCGGGGAGACCCAGTACTTC. Protein product: CASSLSGGAGETQYF.